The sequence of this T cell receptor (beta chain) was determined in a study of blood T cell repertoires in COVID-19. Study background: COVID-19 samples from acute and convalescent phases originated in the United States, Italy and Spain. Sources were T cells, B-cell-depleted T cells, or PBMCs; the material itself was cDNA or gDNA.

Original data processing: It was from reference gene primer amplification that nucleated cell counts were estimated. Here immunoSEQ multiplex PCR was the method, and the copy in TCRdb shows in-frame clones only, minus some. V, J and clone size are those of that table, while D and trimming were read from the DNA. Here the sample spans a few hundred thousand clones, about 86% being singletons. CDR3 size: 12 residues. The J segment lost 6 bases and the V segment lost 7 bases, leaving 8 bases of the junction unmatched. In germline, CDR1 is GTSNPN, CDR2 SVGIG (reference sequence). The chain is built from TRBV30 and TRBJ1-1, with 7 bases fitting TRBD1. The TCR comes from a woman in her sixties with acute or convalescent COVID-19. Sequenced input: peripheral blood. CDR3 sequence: CASQGTLPEAFF. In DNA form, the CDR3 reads TGTGCCTCACAGGGGACCCTACCTGAAGCTTTCTTT.